The subject of this entry is one T cell receptor beta chain. Its antigen remains unknown. These data come from a study of T cells in Graves' hyperthyroidism and ophthalmopathy. Findings and limits, study-wide: By a 13 V-J model, ophthalmopathy was set apart from stable hyperthyroidism.

Germline V gene sequence: CDR1 MNHEY, CDR2 SMNVEV (reference sequence). Trimming removed 2 bases from V and 0 bases from J; junction bases left unmatched: 9. CDR3 length: 19 residues. From RNA transcripts, TCR beta CDR3 regions were amplified. Primed by the HTBI set, a first-round RT-PCR was run on the TCR CDR3. MiXCR, applied by TCRdb to the multiplex PCR reads, yields one record per CDR3 protein. Here the sample spans roughly 570,000 distinct CDR3 sequences, approximately 14% being singletons. PBMCs were derived from 7.5 to 10 ml fresh peripheral blood. The chain has TRBV27 and TRBJ2-6, with 8 bases that match TRBD1. The sequence was obtained from a woman younger than 45 with Graves' hyperthyroidism. Input material: blood. CDR3 loop: CASSLRQGTLFSGANVLTF. In DNA, the CDR3 is TGTGCCAGCAGTTTAAGACAGGGGACTCTCTTCTCTGGGGCCAACGTCCTGACTTTC.